The 14 T cell receptor beta chains below all came from one sample that was sequenced in a study of T cell responses to AZD1222 COVID-19 vaccine. Repertoires were generated with immunoSEQ multiplex PCR, while TCRdb's copy carries only in-frame clones and drops some. The sample shows just under 90,000 clones, about 91% of them seen only once. The sample in question was peripheral blood, obtained 28 days after the second AZD1222 dose. The origin of the receptors is an adult who received the AZD1222 COVID-19 vaccine.

The rearrangement links TRBV7-8 to TRBJ2-3; a weak D match, TRBD2 (5 bases). The germline V gene has CDR1 SGHVS and CDR2 FQNEAQ. Between the trimmed V and J ends, which lost 7 bases and 5 bases, there was a span of 10 bases. The CDR3 has 12 residues. This chain's CDR3 is CASTKEGDTQYF. The CDR3 DNA follows: TGTGCCAGCACCAAAGAGGGAGATACGCAGTATTTT.

The rearrangement uses TRBV7-2 and TRBJ1-4, with TRBD1 as a possible D gene (5 bases). This CDR3 contains 17 residues. Germline CDR1 and CDR2: SGHTA and FQGNSA. The ends were cut back, 5 bases at V and 6 bases at J, with 22 bases in the middle. CDR3 coding DNA: TGTGCCAGCAGCCCCGTCGGGGGTTTGAGACAGTATGAAAAACTGTTTTTT. Its translation is CASSPVGGLRQYEKLFF.

CDR3 sequence: CASRGTGKYGYTF. DNA of the CDR3: TGCGCCAGCAGGGGGACAGGGAAATATGGCTACACCTTC. The J gene is TRBJ1-2, the V gene TRBV10-1; 9 bases agree with TRBD1. CDR1 is WNHNN and CDR2 is SYGVQD in the germline V gene (reference sequence). V gave up 6 bases and J gave up 5 bases; unmatched junction bases: 4. The CDR3 totals 13 residues.

The chain carries TRBV7-9 and TRBJ2-7, with 7 nucleotides matching TRBD1. V lost 7 bases to trimming and J lost 0 bases; unmatched junction nucleotides: 9. The CDR3 is 15 residues long. The germline V gene has CDR1 SEHNR and CDR2 FQNEAQ (reference sequence). CDR3 loop: CASTSPRDSSYEQYF. The CDR3 DNA follows: TGTGCCAGCACCTCCCCTCGGGACAGCTCCTACGAGCAGTACTTC.

The chain has TRBV19 and TRBJ1-1, with TRBD1 as a possible D gene (6 bases). The V end lost 4 bases, the J end lost 0 bases, and 18 bases lay between the germline ends. The length of the CDR3 is 17 residues. Germline V gene data show CDR1 as LNHDA and CDR2 as SQIVND (reference sequence). The CDR3 sequence is CASSTYRVDYMNTEAFF. DNA of the CDR3: TGTGCCAGTAGTACGTACAGGGTGGACTATATGAACACTGAAGCTTTCTTT.

This sequence joins TRBV27 and TRBJ2-1; no definite D call. This CDR3 has 12 amino acids. Germline CDR1 MNHEY, CDR2 SMNVEV (reference sequence). V was pared by 1 base and J by 8 bases, with 6 bases between. The CDR3 sequence: CASSLLGYEQFF. In DNA form, the CDR3 reads TGTGCCAGCAGTTTATTGGGCTATGAGCAGTTCTTC.

This chain links TRBV24-1 with TRBJ2-1, with TRBD2 matching over 7 bases. The CDR3 is 14 residues long. Germline loops: CDR1 KGHDR, CDR2 SFDVKD. V dropped 4 bases and J dropped 8; count of bases not matched to a gene: 7. In DNA, the CDR3 is TGTGCCACCAGTGAGGAGCGGGGAGTCTATGAGCAGTTCTTC. Its translation: CATSEERGVYEQFF.

This clone came up a few times. The chain employs TRBV14 and TRBJ2-1, with 11 bases identical to TRBD2. V lost 1 base, J lost 7 bases, and 3 bases stayed unmatched. The CDR3 is 15 residues long. Germline CDR1 reads SGHDN; CDR2 reads FVKESK. The CDR3 reads CASSQGLAGQNEQFF. CDR3 bases: TGTGCCAGCAGCCAAGGACTAGCGGGACAAAATGAGCAGTTCTTC.

This chain joins TRBV7-8 and TRBJ2-5; 10 nucleotides line up with TRBD1. There are 15 residues in the CDR3. CDR1 is SGHVS, CDR2 FQNEAQ, per germline. After removal of 4 bases from V and 4 bases from J, the junction contained 6 bases not matched to a gene. The CDR3 bases are TGTGCCAGCAGCTCGACAGGGGGCGCGGGAGAGACCCAGTACTTC. It encodes CASSSTGGAGETQYF.

Here the CDR3 reads CASIPPTNNEQFF. The CDR3 region has the DNA TGTGCCAGCATCCCCCCTACTAACAATGAGCAGTTCTTC. The chain carries TRBV5-5 and TRBJ2-1, with D uncertain. CDR3 length equals 13 residues. V lost 6 bases to trimming and J lost 5 bases, with 12 bases between them. CDR1 is SGHKS and CDR2 is YYEKEE in the germline V gene (reference sequence).

This clone has just one count. V usage is TRBV4-2 and J usage is TRBJ1-2, with TRBD1 identical over 11 bases. The CDR3 is 15 residues long. The germline V gene encodes CDR1 LGHNA and CDR2 YNFKEQ. The V and J ends lost 1 base and 8 bases, in that order; junction bases with no gene match: 6. Here the CDR3 DNA reads TGTGCCAGCAGCCAAGTGGGACAGGGGGTTCCCGGCTACACCTTC. The encoded protein is CASSQVGQGVPGYTF.

CDR3 sequence: CASSLEGQGSGQPQHF. CDR3 coding DNA: TGTGCCAGCAGCTTAGAGGGACAGGGGTCGGGGCAGCCCCAGCATTTT. The chain combines TRBV7-2 with TRBJ1-5, with 10 bases that match TRBD1. The length of the CDR3 is 16 residues. V lost 1 base to trimming and J lost 7 bases; unmatched junction nucleotides: 7. Germline V gene lookup returns CDR1 SGHTA and CDR2 FQGNSA.

The chain uses TRBV18 and TRBJ1-5, with D perhaps matching TRBD1 (5 bases). The CDR3 runs to 16 residues. Germline V CDR1 and CDR2: KGHSH, LQKENI. Trimming removed 3 bases at V and 7 bases at J, with 19 bases between. The CDR3 nucleotides read TGTGCCAGCTCACCTGACAGAGGGGATGTGGGACAGCCCCAGCATTTT. Translation: CASSPDRGDVGQPQHF.

J is TRBJ2-3 and V is TRBV2; 11 bases are a match to TRBD1. CDR1 is SNHLY and CDR2 is FYNNEI in the germline V gene. This CDR3 has 16 amino acids. Losses at the gene ends were 6 bases for V and 5 bases for J; bases not matched to a gene: 10. CDR3 sequence: CASSLQGQGAVDTQYF. For the CDR3, the DNA is TGTGCCAGCAGCCTACAAGGACAGGGGGCGGTAGATACGCAGTATTTT.